The entry below describes one TCR beta chain. This sample was taken from a study of blood T cell repertoires in COVID-19. About the research overall: Samples of COVID-19 (acute and convalescent) were obtained from the United States, Italy and Spain. Sources were T cells, B-cell-depleted T cells, or PBMCs; the material itself was cDNA or gDNA.

Authors' processing steps: Scientists estimated how many nucleated cells there were by amplifying reference gene primers. TCRdb's table, derived via immunoSEQ multiplex PCR, lists solely in-frame clones and lacks some. That table gives V, J and clone size, and the DNA gave D and trimming. The sample has 100,000 to 150,000 clones; about 80% are singletons. V was pared by 8 bases and J by 4 bases, with 7 bases of the junction left unmatched. Germline CDR1 is SNHLY and CDR2 is FYNNEI. This CDR3 contains 13 residues. Sequencing used peripheral blood. The V call is TRBV2, the J call TRBJ2-7; 8 nucleotides match TRBD1. The receptor was isolated from a woman between 50 and 59 years old with acute or convalescent COVID-19. CDR3 region: CASGGQGVYEQYF. The CDR3 DNA reads as TGTGCCAGCGGAGGACAGGGAGTATACGAGCAGTACTTC.